This T cell receptor beta chain was sequenced during a study of cytomegalovirus exposure and HLA in healthy donors. There are 15 residues in the CDR3. Germline CDR1 SGHVS, CDR2 FQNEAQ. V lost 5 bases and J lost 4, with 15 bases in between. PCR used 60 Vbeta primers and 13 Jbeta primers. Clones were read by immunoSEQ multiplex PCR, and TCRdb kept only the in-frame ones, dropping some. This table holds 160,000 or so clones, around 80% found once. This chain joins TRBV7-8 and TRBJ1-3; D may be TRBD1 (6 bases). The specimen sequenced was PBMCs. The receptor was derived from a man under 40 in good health and CMV-seronegative. This CDR3 is CASSVNRVPGNTIYF. CDR3 DNA sequence: TGTGCCAGCAGCGTAAACAGGGTGCCGGGAAACACCATATATTTT.